These T cell receptor beta chains were read from a single sample in a study of early T cells in non-severe SARS-CoV-2 infection. TCRdb itself ran the 5' RACE reads through MiXCR, one entry per CDR3 protein. The sample lists roughly 90,000 distinct CDR3 sequences, over 13% seen once, with around 3% in the top ten. The sequencing sample was made of whole blood. These receptors all come from an adult who was a healthcare worker with PCR-confirmed SARS-CoV-2 infection or an uninfected control (not recorded which). Both conserved end residues are part of each CDR3. The D gene is left open where the match is weak. Clone size is shown for a subset of rows, as once, few, many or a class of expanded clone.

clone_size,d_call,j_call,v_call,cdr3_nt,cdr3_aa
few,NA,TRBJ2-7,TRBV29-1,TGCAGCGTTGTCCTCCGCGGGAACTCCTACGAGCAGTACTTC,CSVVLRGNSYEQYF
many,NA,TRBJ2-1,TRBV7-8,TGTGCCAGCAGCTTAACGGGGAGCTCCTACAATGAGCAGTTCTTC,CASSLTGSSYNEQFF
NA,NA,TRBJ2-1,TRBV20-1,TGCAGTGCTAGTTCCCCAAATAGCCGAATAGATGAGCAGTTCTTC,CSASSPNSRIDEQFF
few,TRBD2,TRBJ2-1,TRBV9,TGTGCCAGCAGCGTAGCTCCTAGCGGGGGGGAAAATGAGCAGTTCTTC,CASSVAPSGGENEQFF
NA,NA,TRBJ1-5,TRBV9,TGTGCCAGCAGCCCGGATACCAATCAGCCCCAGCATTTT,CASSPDTNQPQHF
many,NA,TRBJ2-6,TRBV10-2,TGCGCCAGCAGTGGGACCCGGGCGGGGGCCAACGTCCTGACTTTC,CASSGTRAGANVLTF
once,TRBD1,TRBJ1-2,TRBV3-1,TGTGCCAGCAGCCTCTCGGGACAGGGGAGGCATGGCTACACCTTC,CASSLSGQGRHGYTF
NA,NA,TRBJ2-5,TRBV20-1,TGCAGTGCTAAGGGCGACCAAGAGACCCAGTACTTC,CSAKGDQETQYF
many,NA,TRBJ2-7,TRBV21-1,TGTGCCAGCAGCAAAGTTAACCGCCGGAGTGTGCAGTACTTC,CASSKVNRRSVQYF
few,TRBD2,TRBJ2-1,TRBV5-5,TGTGCCAGCTACCCGTGGGAGGGCCGGGGAAGTGAGCAGTTCTTC,CASYPWEGRGSEQFF
many,TRBD1,TRBJ1-6,TRBV6-2/TRBV6-3,TGTGCCAGCAGTTCCGTCCCGGGACAGGGTGCACCCCTCCACTTT,CASSSVPGQGAPLHF
NA,NA,TRBJ2-5,TRBV9,TGTGCCAGCAGCGTAGCAGGTAGAACTGAGACCCAGTACTTC,CASSVAGRTETQYF
many,NA,TRBJ2-2,TRBV30,TGTGCCTGGAGGGACCTTGGGGGGCTTGCAAACACCGGGGAGCTGTTTTTT,CAWRDLGGLANTGELFF
few,NA,TRBJ2-3,TRBV12-3/TRBV12-4,TGTGCCAGCAGAAAGACTAGCACAGATACGCAGTATTTT,CASRKTSTDTQYF
NA,NA,TRBJ2-3,TRBV5-1,TGCGCCAGCAGCTTGGGGTTAGATCCTCCTACGCAGTATTTT,CASSLGLDPPTQYF
NA,NA,TRBJ2-1,TRBV6-5,TGTGCCAGCAGTTACTCGATGGGGGAATTTTACAATGAGCAGTTCTTC,CASSYSMGEFYNEQFF